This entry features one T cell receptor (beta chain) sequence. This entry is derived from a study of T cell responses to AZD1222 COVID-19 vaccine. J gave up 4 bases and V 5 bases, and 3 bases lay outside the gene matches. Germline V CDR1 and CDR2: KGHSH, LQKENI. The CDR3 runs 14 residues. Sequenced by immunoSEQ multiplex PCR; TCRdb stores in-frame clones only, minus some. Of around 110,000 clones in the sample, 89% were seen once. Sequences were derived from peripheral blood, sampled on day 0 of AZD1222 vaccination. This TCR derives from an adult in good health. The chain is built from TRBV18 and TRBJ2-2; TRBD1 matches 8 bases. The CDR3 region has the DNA TGTGCCAGCTCAGCAGGGGGCGGCACCGGGGAGCTGTTTTTT. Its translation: CASSAGGGTGELFF. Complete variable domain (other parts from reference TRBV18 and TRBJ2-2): NAGVMQNPRHLVRRRGQEARLRCSPMKGHSHVYWYRQLPEEGLKFMVYLQKENIIDESGMPKERFSAEFPKEGPSILRIQQVVRGDSAAYFCASSAGGGTGELFFGEGSRLTVL.